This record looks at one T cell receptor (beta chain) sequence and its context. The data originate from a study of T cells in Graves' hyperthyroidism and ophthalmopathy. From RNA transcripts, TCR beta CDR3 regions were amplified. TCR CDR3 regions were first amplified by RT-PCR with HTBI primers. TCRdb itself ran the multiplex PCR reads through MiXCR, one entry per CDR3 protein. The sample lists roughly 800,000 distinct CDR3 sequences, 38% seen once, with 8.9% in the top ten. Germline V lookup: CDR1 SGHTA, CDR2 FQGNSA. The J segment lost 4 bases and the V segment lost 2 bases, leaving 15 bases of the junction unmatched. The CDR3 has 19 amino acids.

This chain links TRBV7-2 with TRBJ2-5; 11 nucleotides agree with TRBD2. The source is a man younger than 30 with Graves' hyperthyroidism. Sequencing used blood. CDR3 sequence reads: CASSLRGYSGRALGETQYF. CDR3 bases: TGTGCCAGCAGCTTAAGGGGTTATAGCGGGAGGGCCCTCGGAGAGACCCAGTACTTC. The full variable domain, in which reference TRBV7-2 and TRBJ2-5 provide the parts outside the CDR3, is GAGVSQSPSNKVTEKGKDVELRCDPISGHTALYWYRQSLGQGLEFLIYFQGNSAPDKSGLPSDRFSAERTGGSVSTLTIQRTQQEDSAVYLCASSLRGYSGRALGETQYFGPGTRLLVL.